This record concerns one TCR beta chain sequence. Its binding antigen is unknown. Per-base quality was not reported, and no clone a single base away is much larger than it. The data originate from a study of T cells in Graves' hyperthyroidism and ophthalmopathy (dated by TCRdb to about 2019). Regarding the research as a whole: Peripheral blood was sampled at the time of initial diagnosis, prior to any treatment. An independent validation cohort of under 20 hyperthyroidism patients and approximately 15 patients who later progressed to ophthalmopathy tested prospective prediction of ophthalmopathy. The 100 discovery patients were divided at random into training and test sets in a 7:3 ratio. The paper reports TCR Vbeta CDR3 sequencing of some 140 peripheral blood samples: 43 ophthalmopathy, 70 to 85 hyperthyroidism and around 17 progressor patients. In addition, the study compared T-cell repertoires in thyroid tissue and in blood from over 5 Graves' hyperthyroidism patients. To identify distinguishing TCR V-J signatures, a discovery cohort of about a hundred patients was used, comprising 40 to 45 with Graves' ophthalmopathy and roughly 60 with stable Graves' hyperthyroidism. After blood sampling, hyperthyroidism patients were treated with methimazole at a starting dose of 30 mg daily, and ophthalmopathy patients were treated with high-dose intravenous methylprednisolone.

Graves' hyperthyroidism was defined as stable when no progression to ophthalmopathy occurred over 18 months of follow-up. Hyperthyroidism patients were aged 18 to 65 years and newly diagnosed, with disease duration of less than 2 months. Any patient with an uncontrolled infection, another autoimmune disease, pregnancy or lactation was excluded. Clinical symptoms, serum thyroxine and TRAb, thyroid ultrasound, and orbital computed tomography formed the basis for the diagnoses. PBMCs were isolated from around 10 ml of fresh peripheral blood by Ficoll-Paque density gradient centrifugation. Total RNA was extracted with Trizol reagent, and quality was checked on an Agilent 2100 Bioanalyzer. TCR beta CDR3 regions were amplified from RNA transcripts. A first-round RT-PCR of the TCR CDR3 used the HTBI primer set with the Qiagen OneStep RT-PCR kit. Libraries were constructed in a second round of multiplex PCR, after which size selection and purification were performed. Paired-end sequencing of the libraries was performed with 100 bp reads on an Illumina HiSeq2000. Per the original workflow: SOAPnuke was used to process the raw data, throwing out any read that contained adapters or uncalled bases, had a mean Phred below 15, or lacked an exact constant-primer or identifier match. High-quality paired reads were merged with COPE v1.2.5, and unique nucleotide sequences were defined as clonotypes. Clonotypes were aligned to IMGT TRBV, TRBD and TRBJ reference segments using MiTCR v1.1. Only V-J combinations with frequency above 0.0001, covering about 99% of repertoires, were analysed. A TCS score was defined as the ratio between F50 (clonal expansion) and ExV (chaos), using BLOSUM62-based TCRdist between CDR3 peptides within each V-J. Welch's t-statistics and random forest reduced around 550 V-J features to 13, which were used in a naive Bayes classifier (R e1071). TCRdb ran its own pipeline on the public reads, namely fastp trimming at Q25 and MiXCR clone calling, and kept in-frame beta chains. Rows are combined by CDR3 protein, so each entry shows the most common genes and DNA. The V and J calls were determined by TCRdb, not by the authors. In this sample the table shows about 700,000 distinct CDR3 sequences, 14% of which occur a single time. The ten biggest clones cover roughly a tenth of the sample.

Findings and caveats that apply to the study as a whole: In validation, the model predicted progression to ophthalmopathy with around 71% sensitivity and less than 75% specificity, a median of about 6.7 months before onset. Most expanded thyroid clonotypes (frequency above 0.001) were also detected in blood, suggesting blood repertoires may reflect thyroid immune responses. No statistical method was used to fix the sample size in advance, and group allocation was not hidden from the investigators. A 13 V-J signature model separated ophthalmopathy from stable hyperthyroidism, with about 88% sensitivity and just under 84% specificity in cross-validation and 80%/75% in testing.

The CDR3 spans 12 residues, from the cysteine through the phenylalanine. CDR3 DNA only is kept here, 36 bases in frame from base 1. Clipping removes 6 bases from V and 6 bases from J, with 7 as the unmatched junction base count. From a lookup of the germline V gene, CDR1 and CDR2 are SQVTM and ANQGSEA. Recombination joined TRBV29-1 with TRBJ2-7, and 8 junction bases match TRBD2. This clonotype originated in a woman aged 18 to 35 with Graves' hyperthyroidism. The sample was blood. DNA sequence: TGCAGCGTGGGCCCCCGGGGGGGCGAGCAGTACTTC. Protein translation: CSVGPRGGEQYF.